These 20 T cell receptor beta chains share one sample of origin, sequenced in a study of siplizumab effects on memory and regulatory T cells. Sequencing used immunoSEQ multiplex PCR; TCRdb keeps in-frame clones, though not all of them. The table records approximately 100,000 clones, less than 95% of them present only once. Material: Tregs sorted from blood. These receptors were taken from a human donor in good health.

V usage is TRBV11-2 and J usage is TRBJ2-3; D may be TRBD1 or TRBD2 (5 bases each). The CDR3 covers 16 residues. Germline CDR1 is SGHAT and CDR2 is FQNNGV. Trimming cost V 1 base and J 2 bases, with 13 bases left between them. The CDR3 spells CASSLAPGRSTDTQYF. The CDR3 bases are TGTGCCAGCAGCTTAGCCCCGGGACGGTCCACAGATACGCAGTATTTT.

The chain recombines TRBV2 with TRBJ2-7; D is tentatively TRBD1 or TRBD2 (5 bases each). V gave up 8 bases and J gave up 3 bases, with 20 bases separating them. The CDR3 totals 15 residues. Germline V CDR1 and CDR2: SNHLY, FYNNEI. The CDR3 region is CASGGRHRGFYEQYF. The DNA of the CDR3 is TGTGCCAGCGGGGGACGGCACAGAGGGTTCTACGAGCAGTACTTC.

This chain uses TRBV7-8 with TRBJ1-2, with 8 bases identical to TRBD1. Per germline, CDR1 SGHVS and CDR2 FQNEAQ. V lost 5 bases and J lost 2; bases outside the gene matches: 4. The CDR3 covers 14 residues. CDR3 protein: CASSRTGRNYGYTF. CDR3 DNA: TGTGCCAGCAGCCGGACAGGGCGGAACTATGGCTACACCTTC. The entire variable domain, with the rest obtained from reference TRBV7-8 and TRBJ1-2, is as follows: GAGVSQSPRYKVAKRGQDVALRCDPISGHVSLFWYQQALGQGPEFLTYFQNEAQLDKSGLPSDRFFAERPEGSVSTLKIQRTQQEDSAVYLCASSRTGRNYGYTFGSGTRLTVV.

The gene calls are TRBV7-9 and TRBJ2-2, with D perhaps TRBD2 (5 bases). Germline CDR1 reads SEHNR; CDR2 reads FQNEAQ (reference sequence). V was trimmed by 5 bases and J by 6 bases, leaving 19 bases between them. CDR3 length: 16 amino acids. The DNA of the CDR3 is TGTGCCAGCAGCCCTGGGCGGCTAGCAAGGGCCGGGGAGCTGTTTTTT. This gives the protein CASSPGRLARAGELFF.

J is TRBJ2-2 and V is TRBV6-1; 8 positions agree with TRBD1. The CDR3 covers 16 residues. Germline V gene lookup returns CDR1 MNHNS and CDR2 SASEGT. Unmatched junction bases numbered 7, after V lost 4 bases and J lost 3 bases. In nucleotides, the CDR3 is TGTGCCAGCAGTGTTACTAACAGGGGGGACACCGGGGAGCTGTTTTTT. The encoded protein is CASSVTNRGDTGELFF.

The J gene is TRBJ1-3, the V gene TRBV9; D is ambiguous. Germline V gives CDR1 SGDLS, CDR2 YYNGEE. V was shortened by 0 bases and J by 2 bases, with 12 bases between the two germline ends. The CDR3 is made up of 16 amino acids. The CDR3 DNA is TGTGCCAGCAGCGTAGGTCGGGTAATCACTGGAAACACCATATATTTT. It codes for CASSVGRVITGNTIYF.

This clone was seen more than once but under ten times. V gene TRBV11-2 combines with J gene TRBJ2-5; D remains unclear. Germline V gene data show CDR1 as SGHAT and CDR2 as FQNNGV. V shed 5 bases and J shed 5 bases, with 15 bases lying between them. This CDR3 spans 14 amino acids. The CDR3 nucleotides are TGTGCCAGCAGCCGTGGGCGTTCGTGGGAGACCCAGTACTTC. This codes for CASSRGRSWETQYF.

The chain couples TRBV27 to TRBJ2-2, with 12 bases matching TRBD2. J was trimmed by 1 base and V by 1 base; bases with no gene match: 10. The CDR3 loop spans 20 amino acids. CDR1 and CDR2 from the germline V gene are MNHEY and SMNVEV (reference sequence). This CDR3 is CASSLYSRLAGGWNTGELFF. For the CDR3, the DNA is TGTGCCAGCAGTTTATATTCTCGGCTAGCGGGAGGGTGGAACACCGGGGAGCTGTTTTTT.

CDR3 sequence reads: CATSGLAGGKQFF. The CDR3 nucleotides read TGTGCCACCTCGGGACTAGCGGGAGGGAAGCAGTTCTTC. The chain has TRBV7-3 and TRBJ2-1, with TRBD2 matching 16 bases. This CDR3 contains 13 residues. Losses at the gene ends were 10 bases for V and 11 bases for J; bases not matched to a gene: 5. Germline assignment: CDR1 SGHTA and CDR2 FQGTGA.

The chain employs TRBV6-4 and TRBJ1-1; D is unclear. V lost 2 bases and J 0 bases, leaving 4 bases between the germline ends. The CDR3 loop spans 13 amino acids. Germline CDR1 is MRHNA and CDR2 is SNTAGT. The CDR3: CASSDELNTEAFF. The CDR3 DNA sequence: TGTGCCAGCAGTGACGAGCTGAACACTGAAGCTTTCTTT.

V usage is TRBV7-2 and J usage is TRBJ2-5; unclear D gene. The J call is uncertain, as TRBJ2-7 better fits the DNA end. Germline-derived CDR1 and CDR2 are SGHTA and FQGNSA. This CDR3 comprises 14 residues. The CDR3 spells CASSSLTVYYEQYF. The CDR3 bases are TGTGCCAGCAGCTCGCTAACAGTTTACTACGAGCAGTACTTC.

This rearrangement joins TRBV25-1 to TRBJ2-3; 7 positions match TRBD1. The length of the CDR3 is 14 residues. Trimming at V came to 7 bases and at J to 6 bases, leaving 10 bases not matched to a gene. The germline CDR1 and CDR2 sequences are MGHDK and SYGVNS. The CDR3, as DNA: TGTGCCAGCACATGGGCAGGGGGTCCCGATACGCAGTATTTT. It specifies CASTWAGGPDTQYF. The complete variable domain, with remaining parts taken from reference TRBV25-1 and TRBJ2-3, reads EADIYQTPRYLVIGTGKKITLECSQTMGHDKMYWYQQDPGMELHLIHYSYGVNSTEKGDLSSESTVSRIRTEHFPLTLESARPSHTSQYLCASTWAGGPDTQYFGPGTRLTVL.

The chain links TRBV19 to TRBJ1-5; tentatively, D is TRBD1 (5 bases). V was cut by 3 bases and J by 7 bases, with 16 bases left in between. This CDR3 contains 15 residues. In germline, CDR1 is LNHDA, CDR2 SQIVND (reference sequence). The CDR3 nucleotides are TGTGCCAGTAGTATGGGCAGGGATCTAAGGCAGCCCCAGCATTTT. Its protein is CASSMGRDLRQPQHF.

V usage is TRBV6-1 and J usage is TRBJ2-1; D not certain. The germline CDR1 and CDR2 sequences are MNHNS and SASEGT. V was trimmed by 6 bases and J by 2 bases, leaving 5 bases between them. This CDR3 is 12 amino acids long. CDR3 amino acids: CASRAAYNEQFF. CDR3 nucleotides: TGTGCCAGCAGGGCGGCCTACAATGAGCAGTTCTTC.

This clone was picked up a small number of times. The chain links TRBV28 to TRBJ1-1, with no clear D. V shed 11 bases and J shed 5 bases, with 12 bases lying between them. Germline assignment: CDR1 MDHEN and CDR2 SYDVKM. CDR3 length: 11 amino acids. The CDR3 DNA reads TGTGCCGTGGCAAAACGAACTGAAGCTTTCTTT. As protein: CAVAKRTEAFF.

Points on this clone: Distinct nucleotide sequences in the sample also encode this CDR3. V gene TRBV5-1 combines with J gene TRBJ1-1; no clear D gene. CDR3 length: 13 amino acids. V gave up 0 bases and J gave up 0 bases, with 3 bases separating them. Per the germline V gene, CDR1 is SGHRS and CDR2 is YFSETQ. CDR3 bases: TGCGCCAGCAGCTTGGATGTGAACACTGAAGCTTTCTTT. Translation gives CASSLDVNTEAFF.

The CDR3 sequence is CATSRGGVSDTQYF. Written as DNA, the CDR3 is TGTGCCACCAGCAGAGGTGGGGTATCGGATACGCAGTATTTT. The rearrangement links TRBV15 to TRBJ2-3; no firm D call. Looked up from germline, CDR1 is LNHNV and CDR2 is YYDKDF (reference sequence). The CDR3 has 14 amino acids. V was clipped by 1 base and J by 6 bases, with 11 bases between them.

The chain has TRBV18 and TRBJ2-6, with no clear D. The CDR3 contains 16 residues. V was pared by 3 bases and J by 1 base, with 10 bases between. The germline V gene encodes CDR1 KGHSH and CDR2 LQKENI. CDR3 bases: TGTGCCAGCTCACCTACAACGGTTTCTGGGGCCAACGTCCTGACTTTC. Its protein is CASSPTTVSGANVLTF.

Here the CDR3 DNA reads TGTGCCAGCAGCTTTCTTGGGGTTGATGAGCAGTTCTTC. Encoded protein: CASSFLGVDEQFF. The chain combines TRBV7-3 with TRBJ2-1; D is unresolved. V lost 3 bases and J lost 8, with 11 bases in between. Per the germline V gene, CDR1 is SGHTA and CDR2 is FQGTGA. There are 13 residues in the CDR3.

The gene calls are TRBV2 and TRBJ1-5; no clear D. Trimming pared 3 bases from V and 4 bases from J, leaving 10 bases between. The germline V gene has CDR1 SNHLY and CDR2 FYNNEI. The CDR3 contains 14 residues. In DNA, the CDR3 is TGTGCCAGCAGTGATATTTTTACGAATCAGCCCCAGCATTTT. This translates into CASSDIFTNQPQHF.